Listed below are T cell receptor beta chains from one sample, sequenced in a study of cytomegalovirus exposure and HLA in healthy donors. Profiling relied on immunoSEQ multiplex PCR, and the TCRdb table lists in-frame clones only, not all of them. The sample carries about 130,000 clones, almost 85% recorded once. Sequenced: PBMCs. These TCRs come from a man aged 25 to 45 in good health and CMV-seropositive. CDR3s include the opening cysteine and the closing phenylalanine or tryptophan. Each record gives: CDR3 DNA, CDR3 protein, J gene, D gene, clone size, V gene. D genes are given only for firm matches. Only part of the rows carry a size: once, few, many, or a class if the clone is expanded.

DNA: TGTGCCAGTAGCGGACAGGGGGGTCGCAATCAGCCCCAGCATTTT
CDR3: CASSGQGGRNQPQHF
J: TRBJ1-5
D: TRBD1
size: -
V: TRBV19

DNA: TGTGCCAGCAGTGGGCAGTCCGCAACTAATGAAAAACTGTTTTTT
CDR3: CASSGQSATNEKLFF
J: TRBJ1-4
D: -
size: -
V: TRBV2

DNA: TGCAGCGTTGAAGAGCGCGAGCAGTTCTTC
CDR3: CSVEEREQFF
J: TRBJ2-1
D: -
size: once
V: TRBV29-1

DNA: TGTGCCAGCAGGGGCCTAGCGGGAGCCTACAATGAGCAGTTCTTC
CDR3: CASRGLAGAYNEQFF
J: TRBJ2-1
D: TRBD2
size: -
V: TRBV27

DNA: TGTGCCAGCAGCCTAAGGGACACCTCTAATGAAAAACTGTTTTTT
CDR3: CASSLRDTSNEKLFF
J: TRBJ1-4
D: -
size: -
V: TRBV5-6

DNA: TGTGCCAGCACAAAAATCGGCGGGGCCTGGGCGGATGAGCAGTTCTTC
CDR3: CASTKIGGAWADEQFF
J: TRBJ2-1
D: -
size: -
V: TRBV5-4

DNA: TGTGCCAGCAGCTTATTGGGCAGCCAGAATTCACCCCTCCACTTT
CDR3: CASSLLGSQNSPLHF
J: TRBJ1-6
D: -
size: -
V: TRBV7-2

DNA: TGTGCCAGCAGCCCACCGACAGGGCAGGAGACCCAGTACTTC
CDR3: CASSPPTGQETQYF
J: TRBJ2-5
D: TRBD1
size: -
V: TRBV7-9

DNA: TGTGCCAGCAGCCGAGGGGGCAACACTGAAGCTTTCTTT
CDR3: CASSRGGNTEAFF
J: TRBJ1-1
D: TRBD1
size: -
V: TRBV7-3

DNA: TGTGCCACCAGCAGACCGCCGGGACAGGGGTACAATGAGCAGTTCTTC
CDR3: CATSRPPGQGYNEQFF
J: TRBJ2-1
D: TRBD1
size: -
V: TRBV15

DNA: TGTGCCAGCAGTGAATTCAGTTTTACAGATACGCAGTATTTT
CDR3: CASSEFSFTDTQYF
J: TRBJ2-3
D: -
size: -
V: TRBV27

DNA: TGTGCCTGGAGTGTACAGGGGACGAACACTGAAGCTTTCTTT
CDR3: CAWSVQGTNTEAFF
J: TRBJ1-1
D: TRBD1
size: -
V: TRBV30

DNA: TGTGCCAGCAAGTTACTAGCGGGGGGGACCTACAATGAGCAGTTCTTC
CDR3: CASKLLAGGTYNEQFF
J: TRBJ2-1
D: TRBD2
size: -
V: TRBV2

DNA: TGTGCCAGCAGCTTCGACACTGGGAAGGGGGGCTACACCTTC
CDR3: CASSFDTGKGGYTF
J: TRBJ1-2
D: -
size: -
V: TRBV7-2

DNA: TGCGCCAGCAGCGAAAGGACAGGCAGCAATCAGCCCCAGCATTTT
CDR3: CASSERTGSNQPQHF
J: TRBJ1-5
D: TRBD1
size: -
V: TRBV10-1

DNA: TGTGCCAGCAGCGTGCGGGAGCCGAGCACCGGGGAGCTGTTTTTT
CDR3: CASSVREPSTGELFF
J: TRBJ2-2
D: TRBD2
size: few
V: TRBV7-9

DNA: TGTGCCAGCAGTCCTCAGCCGGGACAGGGGAACACCGGGGAGCTGTTTTTT
CDR3: CASSPQPGQGNTGELFF
J: TRBJ2-2
D: TRBD1
size: -
V: TRBV28

DNA: TGCGCCAGCAGCTTGTGGAGGGACCAGGTGACCCAGTACTTC
CDR3: CASSLWRDQVTQYF
J: TRBJ2-5
D: -
size: -
V: TRBV5-1

DNA: TGTGCCAGCAGCCCCAAGCCCACTAGCGGCCATGAGCAGTTCTTC
CDR3: CASSPKPTSGHEQFF
J: TRBJ2-1
D: TRBD2
size: -
V: TRBV7-9

DNA: TGTGCCAGCAGCCCCGTTCGAGGGTTTCTTTACAATGAGCAGTTCTTC
CDR3: CASSPVRGFLYNEQFF
J: TRBJ2-1
D: -
size: once
V: TRBV7-8

DNA: TGTGCCAGCAGTGAAGGAAAGCAGGACAGGGAACGGGGAAACACCATATATTTT
CDR3: CASSEGKQDRERGNTIYF
J: TRBJ1-3
D: TRBD1
size: -
V: TRBV2

DNA: TGTGCCAGCAGCCGTGACAGGTATACAGATACGCAGTATTTT
CDR3: CASSRDRYTDTQYF
J: TRBJ2-3
D: -
size: -
V: TRBV7-2

DNA: TGTGCCAGTAGTATGGGTCCGGTGACAGGAGATTCCTACGAGCAGTACTTC
CDR3: CASSMGPVTGDSYEQYF
J: TRBJ2-7
D: -
size: -
V: TRBV19

DNA: TGCGCCAGCAGCCAAGATAGATCCGGGGTGGGCGAGCAGTACTTC
CDR3: CASSQDRSGVGEQYF
J: TRBJ2-7
D: -
size: once
V: TRBV4-1

DNA: TGTGCCAGCAGCCAAGATGATGCGGACAGGGGAGGCTATGGCTACACCTTC
CDR3: CASSQDDADRGGYGYTF
J: TRBJ1-2
D: TRBD1
size: few
V: TRBV4-2

DNA: TGTGCCAGCCGCCAAAGCCTCACCGATGGCTACACCTTC
CDR3: CASRQSLTDGYTF
J: TRBJ1-2
D: -
size: -
V: TRBV7-3

DNA: TGTGCCAGCAGTTTCAGGCAATCCTACTATGGCTACACCTTC
CDR3: CASSFRQSYYGYTF
J: TRBJ1-2
D: -
size: many
V: TRBV6-1

DNA: TGCAGCGTGGACGGGGGGACAGATACGCAGTATTTT
CDR3: CSVDGGTDTQYF
J: TRBJ2-3
D: TRBD2
size: -
V: TRBV29-1

DNA: TGCAGCGTCGCGGGACCGGGGCCCACTGAAGCTTTCTTT
CDR3: CSVAGPGPTEAFF
J: TRBJ1-1
D: -
size: -
V: TRBV29-1

DNA: TGTGCCAGCAGACGGACAGCCGCAACTAATGAAAAACTGTTTTTT
CDR3: CASRRTAATNEKLFF
J: TRBJ1-4
D: -
size: -
V: TRBV6-5

DNA: TGTGCCAGCAGCGTAGCAGAGGGACTTCGGGGTACGCAGTATTTT
CDR3: CASSVAEGLRGTQYF
J: TRBJ2-3
D: -
size: -
V: TRBV9

DNA: TGCGCCAGCAGCTTGGGTACTCAAGAGACCCAGTACTTC
CDR3: CASSLGTQETQYF
J: TRBJ2-5
D: -
size: -
V: TRBV5-1

DNA: TGTGCCAGCAGCGTGTTAACCGGCTATGGCTACACCTTC
CDR3: CASSVLTGYGYTF
J: TRBJ1-2
D: -
size: -
V: TRBV9

DNA: TGTGCCAGCAGCTTACGGACAGGGGGCACTGAAGCTTTCTTT
CDR3: CASSLRTGGTEAFF
J: TRBJ1-1
D: TRBD1
size: -
V: TRBV7-2

DNA: TGTGCCTGGAGTGTACGGTCGGGATTAAACTATGGCTACACCTTC
CDR3: CAWSVRSGLNYGYTF
J: TRBJ1-2
D: -
size: -
V: TRBV30